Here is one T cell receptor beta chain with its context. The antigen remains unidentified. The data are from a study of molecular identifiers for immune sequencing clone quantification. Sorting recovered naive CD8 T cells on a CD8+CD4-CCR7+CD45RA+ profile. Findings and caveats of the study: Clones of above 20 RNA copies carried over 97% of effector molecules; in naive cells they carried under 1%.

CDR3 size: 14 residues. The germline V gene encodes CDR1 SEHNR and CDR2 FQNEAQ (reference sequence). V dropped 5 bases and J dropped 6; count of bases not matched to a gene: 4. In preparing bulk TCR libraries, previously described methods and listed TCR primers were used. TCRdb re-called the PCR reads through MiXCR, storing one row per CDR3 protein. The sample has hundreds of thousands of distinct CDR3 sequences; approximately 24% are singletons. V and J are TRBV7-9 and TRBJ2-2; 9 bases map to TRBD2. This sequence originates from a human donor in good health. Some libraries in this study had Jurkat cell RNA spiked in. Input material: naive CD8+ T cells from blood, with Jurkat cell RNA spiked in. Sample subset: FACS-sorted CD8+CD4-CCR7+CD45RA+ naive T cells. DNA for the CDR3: TGTGCCAGCAGCCATAGCGGGAGTGCCGGGGAGCTGTTTTTT. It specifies CASSHSGSAGELFF.